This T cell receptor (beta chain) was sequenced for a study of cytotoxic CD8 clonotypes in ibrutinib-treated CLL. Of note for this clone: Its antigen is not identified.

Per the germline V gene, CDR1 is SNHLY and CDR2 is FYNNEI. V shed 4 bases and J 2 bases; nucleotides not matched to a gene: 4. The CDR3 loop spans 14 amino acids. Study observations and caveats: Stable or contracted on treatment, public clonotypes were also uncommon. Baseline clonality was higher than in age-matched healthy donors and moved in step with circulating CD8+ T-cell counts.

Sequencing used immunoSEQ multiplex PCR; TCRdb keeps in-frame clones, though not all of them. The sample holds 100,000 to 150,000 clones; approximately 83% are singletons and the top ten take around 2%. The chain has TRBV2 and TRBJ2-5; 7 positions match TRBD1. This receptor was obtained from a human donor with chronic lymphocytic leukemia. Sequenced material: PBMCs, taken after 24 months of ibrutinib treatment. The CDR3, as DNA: TGTGCCAGCAGTGCAGGGACAGTTCAAGAGACCCAGTACTTC. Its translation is CASSAGTVQETQYF.